The entry below describes one T cell receptor (beta chain). The CDR3 spans 13 residues. J lost 15 bases, V lost 7 bases, and 10 bases had no gene match. Germline CDR1 is GTSNPN and CDR2 is SVGIG (reference sequence). This sample was included in a study of shared clonotypes between healthy human individuals. Here immunoSEQ multiplex PCR was the method, and the copy in TCRdb shows in-frame clones only, minus some. The sample lists some 2,000,000 clones, about 95% occurring once. The receptor's source is a man aged 18 to 35 in good health. Sequences were obtained from naive CD4+ T cells sorted from blood. Indicated subset: CD45RA+ positively selected. The chain links TRBV30 to TRBJ2-1; TRBD2 matches at 15 bases. CDR3 protein: CASRTSGGVVLFF. In DNA form, the CDR3 reads TGTGCCTCCCGGACTAGCGGGGGGGTAGTACTGTTCTTC.